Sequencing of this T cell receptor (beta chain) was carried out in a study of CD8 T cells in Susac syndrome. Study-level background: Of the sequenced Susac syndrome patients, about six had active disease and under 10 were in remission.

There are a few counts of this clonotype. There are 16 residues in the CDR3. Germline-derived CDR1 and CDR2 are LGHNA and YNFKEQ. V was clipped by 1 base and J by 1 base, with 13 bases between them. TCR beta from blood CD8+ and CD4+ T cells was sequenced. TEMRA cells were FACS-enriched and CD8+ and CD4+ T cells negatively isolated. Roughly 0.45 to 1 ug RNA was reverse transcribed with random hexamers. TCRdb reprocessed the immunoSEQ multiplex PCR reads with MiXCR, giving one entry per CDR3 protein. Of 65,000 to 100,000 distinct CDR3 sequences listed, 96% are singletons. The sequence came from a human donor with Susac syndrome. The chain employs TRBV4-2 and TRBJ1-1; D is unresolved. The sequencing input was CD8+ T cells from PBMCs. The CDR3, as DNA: TGTGCCAGCAGCCAAGTGGAAACGGGTGGGAACACTGAAGCTTTCTTT. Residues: CASSQVETGGNTEAFF.